This T cell receptor (beta chain) was retrieved from a study of T-cell reconstitution after alpha-beta-depleted transplantation in children. The TCRbeta library was prepared with unique molecular identifiers. TCRdb called the PCR reads again in MiXCR, with one record for every CDR3 protein. The sample lists 500,000 or so distinct CDR3 sequences, roughly 33% occurring once. Germline V gives CDR1 SGHRS, CDR2 YFSETQ. V dropped 4 bases and J dropped 1 base, with 12 bases sitting between them. The CDR3 contains 14 residues. This TCR derives from a human donor who donated a stem cell graft to a child with aplastic anemia. The sample was PBMCs from the stem cell graft donor, taken from the stem cell graft. The chain carries TRBV5-1 and TRBJ2-7; D is possibly TRBD1 or TRBD2 (6 bases each). The DNA of the CDR3 is TGCGCCAGCAGCCCCAAAGGGGGGTCCTACGAGCAGTACGTC. Translated, it gives CASSPKGGSYEQYV.